This T cell receptor (beta chain) is from a study of blood T cell repertoires in COVID-19. Turning to the study itself: Some COVID-19 samples were acute and others convalescent; all came from the United States, Italy and Spain. Sample material is recorded as cDNA or gDNA derived from T cells, B-cell-depleted T cells, or PBMCs.

Authors' data handling: Amplification with reference gene primers provided the estimates of nucleated cell counts. Clones were read by immunoSEQ multiplex PCR, and TCRdb kept only the in-frame ones, dropping some. Clone size and V and J calls were adopted from that table, with D and trimming inferred from the DNA. This table holds under 250,000 clones, about 85% found once. The CDR3 totals 14 residues. Germline V gene lookup returns CDR1 LGHDT and CDR2 YNNKEL (reference sequence). Trimming cost V 4 bases and J 7 bases; bases outside gene matches: 8. Sequenced: peripheral blood. The chain is built from TRBV3-1 (or the pseudogene TRBV3-2) and TRBJ2-7; 9 nucleotides line up with TRBD1. This clonotype was obtained from an older woman with active or convalescent COVID-19. As DNA, the CDR3 is TGTGCCAGCAGCCCCCGGGGGACAGGGTGGGAGCAGTACTTC. Amino acid sequence: CASSPRGTGWEQYF.